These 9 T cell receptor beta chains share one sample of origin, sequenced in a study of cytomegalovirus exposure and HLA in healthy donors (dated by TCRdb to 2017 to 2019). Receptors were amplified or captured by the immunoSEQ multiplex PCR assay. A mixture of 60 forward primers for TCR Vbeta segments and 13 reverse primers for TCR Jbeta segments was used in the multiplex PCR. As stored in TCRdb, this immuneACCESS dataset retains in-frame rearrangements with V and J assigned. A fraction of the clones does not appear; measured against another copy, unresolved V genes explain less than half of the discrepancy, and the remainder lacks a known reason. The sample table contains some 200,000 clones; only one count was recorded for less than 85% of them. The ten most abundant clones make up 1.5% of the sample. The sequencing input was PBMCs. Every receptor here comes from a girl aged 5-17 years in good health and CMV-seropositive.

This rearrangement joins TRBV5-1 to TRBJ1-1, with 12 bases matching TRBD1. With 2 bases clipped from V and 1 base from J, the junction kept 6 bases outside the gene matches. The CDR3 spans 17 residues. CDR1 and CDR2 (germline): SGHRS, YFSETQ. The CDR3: CASSLGGTGGSNTEAFF. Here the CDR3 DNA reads TGCGCCAGCAGCTTAGGTGGGACAGGGGGCTCGAACACTGAAGCTTTCTTT.

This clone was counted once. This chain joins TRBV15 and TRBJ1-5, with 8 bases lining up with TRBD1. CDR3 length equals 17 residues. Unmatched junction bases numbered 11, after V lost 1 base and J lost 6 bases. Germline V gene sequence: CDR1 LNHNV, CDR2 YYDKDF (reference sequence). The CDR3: CATSRGGGQGPGQPQHF. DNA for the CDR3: TGTGCCACCAGCAGAGGGGGAGGACAGGGCCCGGGTCAGCCCCAGCATTTT.

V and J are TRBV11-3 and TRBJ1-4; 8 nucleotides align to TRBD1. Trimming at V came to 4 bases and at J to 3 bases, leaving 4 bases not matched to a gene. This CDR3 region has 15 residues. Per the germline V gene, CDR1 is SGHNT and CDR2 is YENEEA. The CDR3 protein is CASSSTGAANEKLFF. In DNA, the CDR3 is TGTGCCAGCAGCTCGACAGGGGCGGCTAATGAAAAACTGTTTTTT.

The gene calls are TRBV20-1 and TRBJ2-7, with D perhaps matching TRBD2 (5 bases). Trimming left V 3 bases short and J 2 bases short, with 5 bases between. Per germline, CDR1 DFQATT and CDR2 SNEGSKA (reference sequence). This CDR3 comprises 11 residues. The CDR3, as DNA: TGCAGTGCTAGCGGGGCCTACGAGCAGTACTTC. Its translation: CSASGAYEQYF.

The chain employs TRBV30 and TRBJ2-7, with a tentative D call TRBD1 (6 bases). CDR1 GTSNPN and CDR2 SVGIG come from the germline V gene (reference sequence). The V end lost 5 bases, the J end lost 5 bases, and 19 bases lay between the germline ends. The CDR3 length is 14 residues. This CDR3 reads CAWGGHTKTHEQYF. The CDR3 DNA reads TGTGCCTGGGGGGGACATACAAAAACCCACGAGCAGTACTTC.

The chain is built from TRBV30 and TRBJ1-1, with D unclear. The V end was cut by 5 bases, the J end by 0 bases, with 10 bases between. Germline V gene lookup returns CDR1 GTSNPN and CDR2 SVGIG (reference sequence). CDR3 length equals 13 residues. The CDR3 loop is CAWARQVNTEAFF. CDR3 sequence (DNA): TGTGCCTGGGCAAGGCAGGTGAACACTGAAGCTTTCTTT.

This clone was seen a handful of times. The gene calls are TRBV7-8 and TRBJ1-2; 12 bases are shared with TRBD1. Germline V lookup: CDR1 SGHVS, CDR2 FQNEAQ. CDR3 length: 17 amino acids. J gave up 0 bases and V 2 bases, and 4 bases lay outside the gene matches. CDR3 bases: TGTGCCAGCAGCTTAAGGCGGGACAGGGGGCCTAACTATGGCTACACCTTC. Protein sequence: CASSLRRDRGPNYGYTF.

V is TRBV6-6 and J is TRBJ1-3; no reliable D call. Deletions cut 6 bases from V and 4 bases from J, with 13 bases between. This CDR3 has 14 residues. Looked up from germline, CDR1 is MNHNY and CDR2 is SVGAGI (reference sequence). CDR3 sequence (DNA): TGTGCCAGCAGCTCGCCAGATTTAGGAAACACCATATATTTT. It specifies CASSSPDLGNTIYF.

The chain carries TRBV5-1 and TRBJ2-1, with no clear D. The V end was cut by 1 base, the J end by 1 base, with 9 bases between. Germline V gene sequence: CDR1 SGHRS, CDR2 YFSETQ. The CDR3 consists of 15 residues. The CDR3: CASSLSDLSYNEQFF. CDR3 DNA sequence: TGCGCCAGCAGCTTGTCCGACTTATCCTACAATGAGCAGTTCTTC.